These T cell receptor beta chains were read from a single sample in a study of cytomegalovirus exposure and HLA in healthy donors. The protocol was immunoSEQ multiplex PCR, while the TCRdb copy is restricted to in-frame clones and leaves out a portion. The table has about 160,000 clones, roughly 84% seen once. Source material: PBMCs. These receptors were obtained from a man between 18 and 35 years old in good health and CMV-seropositive. The CDR3 runs from the conserved cysteine through the conserved F or W. D genes are given only for firm matches. For some rows the clone size is stated as once, few or many, or as a class when expanded; others skip it.

clone_size	v_call	d_call	j_call	cdr3_aa	cdr3_nt
-	TRBV15	TRBD1	TRBJ2-7	CATAGDRVAYEQYF	TGTGCCACCGCCGGGGACAGGGTCGCCTACGAGCAGTACTTC
-	TRBV5-1	TRBD1	TRBJ2-7	CASSPRDRAPEQYF	TGCGCCAGCAGCCCCCGGGACAGGGCCCCCGAGCAGTACTTC
-	TRBV9	-	TRBJ1-5	CASSVVGVGTPSNQPQHF	TGTGCCAGCAGCGTAGTAGGGGTGGGGACTCCAAGCAATCAGCCCCAGCATTTT
-	TRBV29-1	TRBD1	TRBJ1-1	CSVAPRTGSYSTEAFF	TGCAGCGTTGCGCCCCGGACAGGGAGTTATAGCACTGAAGCTTTCTTT
once	TRBV4-3	-	TRBJ1-5	CASSQEWVRDQPQHF	TGCGCCAGCAGCCAAGAGTGGGTGAGGGATCAGCCCCAGCATTTT
-	TRBV21-1	-	TRBJ1-5	CASSKGGTGDQPQHF	TGTGCCAGCAGCAAAGGGGGGACAGGCGATCAGCCCCAGCATTTT
-	TRBV4-3	-	TRBJ1-2	CASSQDSVLPYGYTF	TGCGCCAGCAGCCAAGATAGTGTGCTTCCCTATGGCTACACCTTC
-	TRBV6-1	-	TRBJ1-2	CASSGTGSPDYGYTF	TGTGCCAGCAGTGGAACAGGGTCCCCAGACTATGGCTACACCTTC
-	TRBV9	-	TRBJ1-6	CASSVDPGGVSYNSPLHF	TGTGCCAGCAGCGTAGACCCGGGGGGTGTCTCCTATAATTCACCCCTCCACTTT
-	TRBV19	-	TRBJ1-1	CASSMTAQGEAFF	TGTGCCAGTAGTATGACGGCCCAGGGTGAAGCTTTCTTT
-	TRBV13	-	TRBJ2-1	CASSRRGNEQFF	TGTGCCAGCAGTCGGAGGGGCAATGAGCAGTTCTTC
-	TRBV4-2	TRBD2	TRBJ2-2	CASSHPGLEVGELFF	TGTGCCAGCAGCCACCCGGGACTAGAGGTCGGGGAGCTGTTTTTT
-	TRBV5-1	TRBD2	TRBJ2-3	CASSLFAGTSGGGDTQYF	TGCGCCAGCAGCTTGTTCGCCGGGACTAGCGGGGGAGGGGATACGCAGTATTTT
-	TRBV19	-	TRBJ2-2	CASSPRGGGGELFF	TGTGCCAGTAGTCCGAGGGGGGGCGGCGGGGAGCTGTTTTTT
few	TRBV6-1	-	TRBJ1-1	CASSKIGQNTEAFF	TGTGCCAGCAGTAAAATAGGACAGAACACTGAAGCTTTCTTT
-	TRBV4-1	-	TRBJ1-6	CASSQEKKRVFTYNSPLHF	TGCGCCAGCAGCCAAGAAAAGAAGCGGGTATTCACCTATAATTCACCCCTCCACTTT
-	TRBV7-2	-	TRBJ1-6	CASSTYGEAGAANSPLHF	TGTGCCAGCAGCACCTATGGAGAAGCCGGCGCCGCGAATTCACCCCTCCACTTT
-	TRBV12-5	-	TRBJ2-5	CASGFLSGSQETQYF	TGTGCTAGTGGTTTCCTTTCCGGGTCCCAAGAGACCCAGTACTTC
once	TRBV6-1	TRBD1	TRBJ1-2	CASSDSGTGIYGYTF	TGTGCCAGCAGTGATTCCGGGACAGGGATCTATGGCTACACCTTC
-	TRBV21-1	-	TRBJ1-1	CASSKAAGGKAFF	TGTGCCAGCAGCAAAGCGGCGGGAGGAAAAGCTTTCTTT
-	TRBV9	-	TRBJ2-3	CASTPEGEGVRDTQYF	TGTGCCAGCACCCCAGAGGGGGAGGGAGTCAGAGATACGCAGTATTTT
-	TRBV2	TRBD1	TRBJ2-3	CASSGDSQDTQYF	TGTGCCAGCAGTGGGGACAGTCAAGATACGCAGTATTTT
-	TRBV18	-	TRBJ1-2	CASSPTRGSDGYTF	TGTGCCAGCTCCCCAACACGGGGATCGGATGGCTACACCTTC
once	TRBV27	TRBD1	TRBJ2-5	CASSPPGQGVQYF	TGTGCCAGCAGTCCCCCGGGACAGGGGGTCCAGTACTTC
few	TRBV7-8	-	TRBJ2-1	CASSLVDSASYNEQFF	TGTGCCAGCAGCTTAGTAGACTCGGCCTCCTACAATGAGCAGTTCTTC
-	TRBV29-1	-	TRBJ1-1	CSVDGGRRTEAFF	TGCAGCGTTGACGGGGGGCGTAGGACTGAAGCTTTCTTT
-	TRBV10-3	-	TRBJ2-1	CAISESQASSYNEQFF	TGTGCCATCAGTGAGTCACAGGCGAGCTCCTACAATGAGCAGTTCTTC
-	TRBV5-4	TRBD1	TRBJ2-1	CASSPPGDRQYNEQFF	TGTGCCAGCAGCCCGCCTGGGGACAGGCAATACAATGAGCAGTTCTTC
few	TRBV2	-	TRBJ2-5	CASKGGGETQYF	TGTGCCAGCAAAGGTGGGGGGGAGACCCAGTACTTC
-	TRBV2	-	TRBJ1-2	CASSDRGGVNYGYTF	TGTGCCAGCAGTGATCGGGGCGGGGTTAACTATGGCTACACCTTC
few	TRBV7-9	-	TRBJ2-3	CASSLGSKDTQYF	TGTGCCAGCAGCTTAGGGTCTAAAGATACGCAGTATTTT
-	TRBV5-4	TRBD1	TRBJ1-5	CASSFGTGAGQPQHF	TGTGCCAGCAGCTTCGGGACAGGGGCCGGGCAGCCCCAGCATTTT
-	TRBV10-3	TRBD1	TRBJ1-1	CAISEGALNTEAFF	TGTGCCATCAGCGAGGGGGCTTTGAACACTGAAGCTTTCTTT
-	TRBV5-8	-	TRBJ1-2	CASSSPFPSGTGPANYGYTF	TGTGCCAGCAGCTCCCCGTTCCCTTCCGGAACAGGGCCTGCTAACTATGGCTACACCTTC
-	TRBV14	TRBD1	TRBJ2-7	CASNPFIRTGKHEQYF	TGTGCCAGCAACCCCTTCATCCGGACAGGTAAACACGAGCAGTACTTC
-	TRBV7-2	-	TRBJ2-5	CASSPKTPFLRGVGETQYF	TGTGCCAGCAGCCCAAAAACCCCCTTCTTGCGGGGAGTTGGGGAGACCCAGTACTTC
once	TRBV2	-	TRBJ1-1	CASSDYAEAFF	TGTGCCAGCAGTGACTACGCTGAAGCTTTCTTT
few	TRBV6-5	-	TRBJ2-1	CASRGDEQFF	TGTGCCAGCCGCGGCGATGAGCAGTTCTTC
once	TRBV7-2	-	TRBJ1-6	CASSLAWRGRNSPLHF	TGTGCCAGCAGCTTAGCGTGGAGGGGTAGGAATTCACCCCTCCACTTT
-	TRBV7-3	-	TRBJ1-1	CASSPTGNTEAFF	TGTGCCAGCAGCCCGACAGGGAACACTGAAGCTTTCTTT
-	TRBV6-6	-	TRBJ1-2	CASSYSRGSNYGYTF	TGTGCCAGCAGTTACTCGAGAGGCTCCAACTATGGCTACACCTTC
-	TRBV7-8	TRBD1	TRBJ2-7	CASSDRQGTYEQYF	TGTGCCAGCAGCGATAGACAGGGGACCTACGAGCAGTACTTC
few	TRBV2	-	TRBJ2-2	CATRGGELFF	TGTGCCACCCGGGGCGGGGAGCTGTTTTTT
once	TRBV29-1	TRBD1	TRBJ2-1	CSATVRDRGYNEQFF	TGCAGCGCCACCGTTCGGGACAGGGGCTACAATGAGCAGTTCTTC
-	TRBV7-8	TRBD1	TRBJ2-7	CASSSRTGVAYEQYF	TGTGCCAGCAGCTCTAGGACAGGGGTGGCCTACGAGCAGTACTTC
-	TRBV5-4	TRBD2	TRBJ2-3	CASSQEAGGFTDTQYF	TGCGCCAGCAGCCAAGAAGCGGGGGGGTTCACAGATACGCAGTATTTT
-	TRBV9	TRBD2	TRBJ2-2	CASSVGGGVAGELFF	TGTGCCAGCAGCGTAGGTGGGGGGGTCGCCGGGGAGCTGTTTTTT
-	TRBV15	TRBD1	TRBJ1-5	CATSRDQDRGLQPQHF	TGTGCCACCAGCAGAGATCAGGACAGGGGATTACAGCCCCAGCATTTT
-	TRBV7-2	-	TRBJ1-3	CASSPSMMSSGNTIYF	TGTGCCAGCAGCCCATCAATGATGAGCTCTGGAAACACCATATATTTT
-	TRBV30	TRBD1	TRBJ1-2	CAWSVGQGYGYTF	TGTGCCTGGAGTGTAGGACAGGGCTATGGCTACACCTTC
-	TRBV9	-	TRBJ1-2	CASRPEGGSGYTF	TGTGCCAGCAGGCCAGAGGGGGGGAGTGGCTACACCTTC
-	TRBV6-6	-	TRBJ2-5	CASSYSGELGEQYF	TGTGCCAGCAGTTACTCCGGGGAACTGGGTGAGCAGTACTTC
-	TRBV5-6	TRBD1	TRBJ1-1	CASSLGGQGNTEAFF	TGTGCCAGCAGCTTGGGTGGACAGGGGAACACTGAAGCTTTCTTT